Listed here are 2 T cell receptor beta chains from one sample, sequenced in a study of cytomegalovirus exposure and HLA in healthy donors (dated by TCRdb to the late 2010s). The library was generated by the immunoSEQ multiplex PCR assay. For the multiplex PCR, a mixture combining 60 forward primers for TCR Vbeta segments and 13 reverse primers for TCR Jbeta segments was used. The clones in this table, taken by TCRdb from immuneACCESS, are in-frame only. Not every clone is retained; where verified, under half of the shortfall comes from an unresolved V gene, and the cause of the rest is unknown. The sample data list 150,000 to 200,000 clones, and around 85% of these were observed just once. Less than 2.5% of the sample lies in the top ten. The sequenced sample was PBMCs. The source of these receptors is a woman aged 45-60 years in good health and CMV-seronegative.

This clone was seen only a few times. The chain combines TRBV6-5 with TRBJ2-7, with 12 bases identical to TRBD1. V lost 6 bases, J lost 4 bases, and 4 bases stayed unmatched. CDR3 size: 14 residues. The germline gives CDR1 MNHEY, CDR2 SVGAGI. The CDR3 DNA reads as TGTGCCAGCAGCAGGGGACAGGGGGCTTACGAGCAGTACTTC. As protein: CASSRGQGAYEQYF.

This clone was observed once. The chain employs TRBV28 and TRBJ2-7, with D hard to call. Looked up from germline, CDR1 is MDHEN and CDR2 is SYDVKM. The CDR3 is 16 residues long. V was shortened by 8 bases and J by 4 bases, with 24 bases between the two germline ends. This CDR3 reads CASLPAGSRRRYEQYF. The CDR3 DNA reads TGTGCCAGCCTACCTGCCGGCAGCAGGCGTCGGTACGAGCAGTACTTC.